The next 20 T cell receptor beta chains were all read from a single sample in a study of T-cell memory formation after mild COVID-19. Each CDR3 protein is one row after TCRdb ran MiXCR on the 5' RACE reads. Among roughly 480,000 distinct CDR3 sequences listed, roughly 25% were seen once. Material: PBMCs or a T cell subset sorted from them (not recorded which). These receptors came from an adult woman who had mild COVID-19 (a few samples of this study predate the infection). Cell type and time point are not known.

This clonotype was seen more than once but under ten times. CDR3 residues: CASTAGPGELFF. The CDR3 bases are TGTGCCAGCACGGCGGGACCCGGGGAGCTGTTTTTT. V and J are TRBV2 and TRBJ2-2; tentative D call: TRBD2 (6 bases). Trimming removed 7 bases at V and 6 bases at J, with 9 bases between. The germline CDR1 and CDR2 sequences are SNHLY and FYNNEI. This CDR3 region has 12 residues.

The gene calls are TRBV5-4 and TRBJ1-2; possible D gene TRBD1, 6 bases. Per germline, CDR1 SGHNT and CDR2 YYREEE (reference sequence). Trimming stripped 3 bases from V and 0 bases from J, with 12 bases between. This CDR3 comprises 15 residues. The CDR3 bases are TGTGCCAGCAGCTACCCGGACAGACCTAACTATGGCTACACCTTC. The encoded protein is CASSYPDRPNYGYTF.

The chain combines TRBV4-1 with TRBJ1-2; D may be TRBD1 (6 bases). Between the trimmed V and J ends, which lost 0 bases and 8 bases, there was a span of 22 bases. The germline V gene has CDR1 MGHRA and CDR2 YSYEKL. The CDR3 totals 17 residues. CDR3 in amino acids: CASSQDGTRPISGGYTF. In DNA form, the CDR3 reads TGCGCCAGCAGCCAAGATGGGACAAGACCCATATCGGGAGGCTACACCTTC.

J is TRBJ1-6 and V is TRBV3-1; D gene unclear. In germline, CDR1 is LGHDT, CDR2 YNNKEL (reference sequence). Trimming removed 6 bases from V and 6 bases from J, with 18 bases in between. This CDR3 is built from 16 residues. The CDR3 region has the DNA TGTGCCAGCAGTCGCAAGTTTCTTGGAGGTAATTCACCCCTCCACTTT. This gives the protein CASSRKFLGGNSPLHF. The full variable domain, with the rest looked up from reference TRBV3-1 and TRBJ1-6, is DTAVSQTPKYLVTQMGNDKSIKCEQNLGHDTMYWYKQDSKKFLKIMFSYNNKELIINETVPNRFSPKSPDKAHLNLHINSLELGDSAVYFCASSRKFLGGNSPLHFGNGTRLTVT.

This clonotype was seen more than once but under ten times. The V gene is TRBV7-9, the J gene TRBJ1-4; no clear D. CDR3 length: 12 amino acids. Germline-derived CDR1 and CDR2 are SEHNR and FQNEAQ (reference sequence). V lost 2 bases and J 8 bases, leaving 6 bases between the germline ends. CDR3 region: CASSLLDEKLFF. For the CDR3, the DNA is TGTGCCAGCAGCTTATTGGACGAAAAACTGTTTTTT.

This clonotype has only a few counts. The chain recombines TRBV7-2 with TRBJ2-3; D may be TRBD1 (8 bases). The V gene's germline CDR1 is SGHTA and CDR2 FQGNSA. Trimming removed 4 bases from V and 0 bases from J, with 20 bases in between. This CDR3 comprises 18 residues. The CDR3: CASSSVGGTGLSTDTQYF. The CDR3 bases are TGTGCCAGCAGCTCAGTCGGGGGGACAGGTTTGAGCACAGATACGCAGTATTTT.

This clonotype has just a few counts. J is TRBJ2-3 and V is TRBV5-5; the D call may be TRBD1 or TRBD2 (6 bases each). V was trimmed by 0 bases and J by 5 bases, leaving 13 bases between them. The germline CDR1 and CDR2 sequences are SGHKS and YYEKEE (reference sequence). This CDR3 is 15 amino acids long. The CDR3 loop is CASSLGGARGDTQYF. For the CDR3, the DNA is TGTGCCAGCAGCTTGGGGGGGGCCCGAGGAGATACGCAGTATTTT.

The table lists this clonotype with a few counts. The chain couples TRBV27 to TRBJ2-3; D ambiguous. The CDR3 covers 13 residues. The V and J ends lost 8 bases and 5 bases respectively, with 14 bases between them. Germline CDR1 and CDR2: MNHEY and SMNVEV (reference sequence). The CDR3 region is CASPPVGLDTQYF. The CDR3 coding sequence is TGTGCCAGCCCCCCGGTCGGGTTAGATACGCAGTATTTT.

The chain employs TRBV13 and TRBJ1-1, with D unresolved. The CDR3 runs to 14 residues. Germline V gene lookup returns CDR1 PRHDT and CDR2 FYEKMQ (reference sequence). The V end lost 5 bases, the J end lost 5 bases, and 15 bases lay between the germline ends. CDR3 nucleotide sequence: TGTGCCAGCAGCGTTACAGCTGCGAGGACTGAAGCTTTCTTT. Amino acids: CASSVTAARTEAFF. The full variable domain, rest sourced from reference TRBV13 and TRBJ1-1, is AAGVIQSPRHLIKEKRETATLKCYPIPRHDTVYWYQQGPGQDPQFLISFYEKMQSDKGSIPDRFSAQQFSDYHSELNMSSLELGDSALYFCASSVTAARTEAFFGQGTRLTVV.

The chain couples TRBV7-2 to TRBJ1-1; 7 bases map to TRBD1. Germline V gene lookup returns CDR1 SGHTA and CDR2 FQGNSA. Trimming removed 4 bases from V and 11 bases from J; junction bases left unmatched: 13. The CDR3 extends over 14 amino acids. DNA for the CDR3: TGTGCCAGCAGCTCGCTGACAGGGCCACGGTGGGCTTTCTTT. Its protein is CASSSLTGPRWAFF.

The chain combines TRBV10-3 with TRBJ2-5; 8 positions match TRBD1. The trim removed 4 bases at V and 5 bases at J, leaving 3 bases unmatched. The length of the CDR3 is 13 residues. Germline assignment: CDR1 ENHRY and CDR2 SYGVKD. CDR3 DNA: TGTGCCATCAGTGGTTCAGGGGGCGAGACCCAGTACTTC. Residues: CAISGSGGETQYF.

The CDR3 reads CASRDSAWETQYF. The DNA for the CDR3 is TGCGCCAGCAGGGATAGTGCATGGGAGACCCAGTACTTC. V and J are TRBV10-2 and TRBJ2-5; no clear D gene. Trimming left V 6 bases short and J 5 bases short, with 13 bases between. Germline values: CDR1 WSHSY, CDR2 SAAADI. CDR3 size: 13 residues.

The CDR3 loop is CASSVGWGLQETQYF. The CDR3 bases are TGTGCCAGCAGCGTCGGGTGGGGTCTTCAAGAGACCCAGTACTTC. The chain recombines TRBV9 with TRBJ2-5, with no clear D. CDR3 length equals 15 residues. Trimming removed 2 bases at V and 2 bases at J, with 13 bases between. Germline CDR1 reads SGDLS; CDR2 reads YYNGEE.

This rearrangement joins TRBV15 to TRBJ2-5, with a tentative D call TRBD1 (6 bases). The length of the CDR3 is 18 residues. Germline V lookup: CDR1 LNHNV, CDR2 YYDKDF (reference sequence). Trimming cost V 0 bases and J 2 bases, with 19 bases left between them. The CDR3, as DNA: TGTGCCACCAGCAGAGATCCTCTCCGGACAGCTTTACAAGAGACCCAGTACTTC. As protein: CATSRDPLRTALQETQYF.

This sequence joins TRBV5-4 and TRBJ1-2; 7 bases match TRBD1. Looked up from germline, CDR1 is SGHNT and CDR2 is YYREEE (reference sequence). Unmatched junction bases numbered 9, after V lost 6 bases and J lost 7 bases. The CDR3 is 13 amino acids. The CDR3 nucleotides are TGTGCCAGCAACTTCCAGGGGGGGCGTGGCTACACCTTC. It codes for CASNFQGGRGYTF.

This clonotype was seen a handful of times. This chain connects TRBV12-3 or TRBV12-4 to TRBJ2-7, with D possibly TRBD1 on 6 matching bases. The V end was cut by 1 base, the J end by 5 bases, with 12 bases between. The CDR3 spans 14 residues. The CDR3 reads CASSLGAGEDEQYF. DNA of the CDR3: TGTGCCAGCAGTTTAGGGGCAGGGGAAGACGAGCAGTACTTC.

Only a few counts were recorded for this clonotype. The CDR3 DNA is TGTGCCACCAGTGATCCCTTGACACTTCCTAGCACAGATACGCAGTATTTT. Amino acids: CATSDPLTLPSTDTQYF. J is TRBJ2-3 and V is TRBV24-1; no firm D call. V lost 3 bases and J 0 bases, leaving 15 bases between the germline ends. Per the germline V gene, CDR1 is KGHDR and CDR2 is SFDVKD. This CDR3 is built from 17 residues.

The genes are TRBV21-1 and TRBJ2-5; the table assigns TRBD1, which was not confirmed against the DNA. TRBV21-1 is assigned pseudogene status. The CDR3 spans 16 residues. The CDR3 nucleotides read TGTGCCAGCAGCAATTCGAGGGACAGGGGACAAGAGACCCAGTACTTC. Residues: CASSNSRDRGQETQYF.

The chain employs TRBV2 and TRBJ2-5; 10 nucleotides agree with TRBD2. The CDR3 totals 16 residues. Trimming took 7 bases from V and 2 from J; bases not matched to a gene: 10. Per germline, CDR1 SNHLY and CDR2 FYNNEI. CDR3 in amino acids: CASTRASGRAQETQYF. The CDR3 DNA reads as TGTGCCAGCACAAGAGCCAGCGGGAGGGCGCAAGAGACCCAGTACTTC.

This clonotype has a handful of counts. The rearrangement uses TRBV7-2 and TRBJ2-3; the match to TRBD2 covers 9 bases. J lost 4 bases, V lost 5 bases, and 7 bases had no gene match. The CDR3 contains 15 residues. Germline V gene lookup returns CDR1 SGHTA and CDR2 FQGNSA. The CDR3 DNA follows: TGTGCCAGCAGCCTACCGACTAGCGGCGCAGATACGCAGTATTTT. Translating gives CASSLPTSGADTQYF.